This T cell receptor beta chain was identified in a study of OX40 agonist ivuxolimab in advanced cancers. Study-wide results and caveats: The antigens recognized by the expanded peripheral T cells, that is their antigen specificity, were not determined. Dose levels from 0.1 to 3.0 mg/kg saw CD4+ and CD8+ blood T cells expand clonally by week 6.

For this clone: The antigen is not known.

No patient had autoimmune disease or received systemic immunosuppression. The method was immunoSEQ multiplex PCR; TCRdb's version includes in-frame clones alone and lacks a portion of them. The sample consists of 75,000 to 100,000 clones, 90% to 95% of them appearing once. Germline V gene lookup returns CDR1 SGHTA and CDR2 FQGTGA. The CDR3 is made up of 15 amino acids. Unmatched junction bases numbered 5, after V lost 5 bases and J lost 6 bases. The specimen was CD4+ or CD8+ T cells sorted from blood, collected in a trial of the OX40 agonist ivuxolimab. The source of this sequence is an adult with an advanced solid tumor such as melanoma, head and neck, liver or kidney cancer. V usage is TRBV7-3 and J usage is TRBJ2-1; 12 nucleotides agree with TRBD2. The CDR3 DNA reads as TGTGCCAGCAGCCTAGCGGGAGGGCCTTTCAATGAGCAGTTCTTC. This translates into CASSLAGGPFNEQFF. Looking up the rest from reference TRBV7-3 and TRBJ2-1 gives the full variable domain: GAGVSQTPSNKVTEKGKYVELRCDPISGHTALYWYRQSLGQGPEFLIYFQGTGAADDSGLPNDRFFAVRPEGSVSTLKIQRTERGDSAVYLCASSLAGGPFNEQFFGPGTRLTVL.